This is a list of T cell receptor beta chains from one sample in a study of blood T cell repertoires in COVID-19. Sequencing was performed with immunoSEQ multiplex PCR; in TCRdb, only in-frame clones are kept and a portion is missing. Of 240,000 or so clones in the sample, roughly 80% are singletons; the top ten hold more than 9.5%. The sample comprised peripheral blood. These receptors were collected from a woman of 80 years or more with acute or convalescent COVID-19. Each CDR3 is given with its conserved first and last residue. D genes are given only for firm matches. The size field is filled for only some rows; it gives once, few, many or a size class.

clone size: few
D gene: -
J gene: TRBJ2-5
V gene: TRBV5-1
CDR3 DNA: TGCGCCAGCAGCCTAGGGTCGGAGGGGACCCAGTACTTC
CDR3 protein: CASSLGSEGTQYF

clone size: -
D gene: -
J gene: TRBJ2-3
V gene: TRBV7-2
CDR3 DNA: TGTGCCAGCAGCTCTTACACAGATACGCAGTATTTT
CDR3 protein: CASSSYTDTQYF

clone size: -
D gene: TRBD1
J gene: TRBJ2-2
V gene: TRBV28
CDR3 DNA: TGTGCCAGCAGTATCCGGGACAGGGTTAGAAACACCGGGGAGCTGTTTTTT
CDR3 protein: CASSIRDRVRNTGELFF

clone size: -
D gene: -
J gene: TRBJ1-1
V gene: TRBV3-1/TRBV3-2
CDR3 DNA: TGTGCCAGCAGCCACAGCGACACTGAAGCTTTCTTT
CDR3 protein: CASSHSDTEAFF

clone size: -
D gene: TRBD2
J gene: TRBJ2-1
V gene: TRBV18
CDR3 DNA: TGTGCCAGCTCACCGGGGACTAGCGAAGATGAGCAGTTCTTC
CDR3 protein: CASSPGTSEDEQFF

clone size: once
D gene: -
J gene: TRBJ1-1
V gene: TRBV27
CDR3 DNA: TGTGCCAGCAGTTTACGTCCGGGTGGGAACACTGAAGCTTTCTTT
CDR3 protein: CASSLRPGGNTEAFF

clone size: -
D gene: TRBD2
J gene: TRBJ2-1
V gene: TRBV11-1
CDR3 DNA: TGTGCCAGCAGCTTGGGACTAGCGGGGGGGAGGGAGGAGCAGTTCTTC
CDR3 protein: CASSLGLAGGREEQFF

clone size: -
D gene: -
J gene: TRBJ1-4
V gene: TRBV30
CDR3 DNA: TGTGCCTGGAGTGTTGGCGGGACAACTAATGAAAAACTGTTTTTT
CDR3 protein: CAWSVGGTTNEKLFF

clone size: -
D gene: -
J gene: TRBJ1-2
V gene: TRBV30
CDR3 DNA: TGTGCCTGGAGTTACCGAGACTCCGGCTACACCTTC
CDR3 protein: CAWSYRDSGYTF

clone size: -
D gene: -
J gene: TRBJ1-4
V gene: TRBV5-6
CDR3 DNA: TGTGCCAGCAGCTTTATGCCTGGGGCCGAAAAGACTGGTGGTGAAAAACTGTTTTTT
CDR3 protein: CASSFMPGAEKTGGEKLFF

clone size: -
D gene: TRBD1
J gene: TRBJ1-6
V gene: TRBV10-3
CDR3 DNA: TGTGCCATCAGTGAGCAGGACAGGGGGGGAAATTCACCCCTCCACTTT
CDR3 protein: CAISEQDRGGNSPLHF

clone size: -
D gene: -
J gene: TRBJ1-2
V gene: TRBV29-1
CDR3 DNA: TGCAGCGTTGTTGGAGGGGATATAATCTTTGGCTACACCTTC
CDR3 protein: CSVVGGDIIFGYTF

clone size: -
D gene: TRBD1
J gene: TRBJ2-7
V gene: TRBV6-5
CDR3 DNA: TGTGCCAGCAGTTACGTGGGACAGGGACACGAGCAGTACTTC
CDR3 protein: CASSYVGQGHEQYF

clone size: -
D gene: TRBD1
J gene: TRBJ2-4
V gene: TRBV29-1
CDR3 DNA: TGCAGCGTTGACGACAGGGCTAGGGGCAAAAACATTCAGTACTTC
CDR3 protein: CSVDDRARGKNIQYF

clone size: -
D gene: TRBD1
J gene: TRBJ2-7
V gene: TRBV5-1
CDR3 DNA: TGCGCCAGCAGCCTGGGGACAGGCGCCTACGAGCAGTACTTC
CDR3 protein: CASSLGTGAYEQYF

clone size: -
D gene: -
J gene: TRBJ1-6
V gene: TRBV27
CDR3 DNA: TGTGCCAGCAGTCCCTCCTGGGAGGGGCTATCACCCCTCCACTTT
CDR3 protein: CASSPSWEGLSPLHF

clone size: -
D gene: -
J gene: TRBJ2-5
V gene: TRBV7-9
CDR3 DNA: TGTGCCAGCAGCTTAGGAACAGGGGAGGCAGAGACCCAGTACTTC
CDR3 protein: CASSLGTGEAETQYF

clone size: -
D gene: -
J gene: TRBJ2-5
V gene: TRBV2
CDR3 DNA: TGTGCCAGCAGTGAAAGCCCAGGGAGGTTTAGTGGGACCCAGTACTTC
CDR3 protein: CASSESPGRFSGTQYF

clone size: -
D gene: TRBD1
J gene: TRBJ2-7
V gene: TRBV6-5
CDR3 DNA: TGTGCCAGCAGTCTCACCGGGACAGGGAACCACGAGCAGTACTTC
CDR3 protein: CASSLTGTGNHEQYF

clone size: few
D gene: -
J gene: TRBJ1-1
V gene: TRBV5-1
CDR3 DNA: TGCGCCAGCAGCAAAGCCACAGGGTTGAACACTGAAGCTTTCTTT
CDR3 protein: CASSKATGLNTEAFF

clone size: -
D gene: -
J gene: TRBJ1-2
V gene: TRBV6-5
CDR3 DNA: TGTGCCAGCAGTTACTCAAACGGGGGCTACACCTTC
CDR3 protein: CASSYSNGGYTF

clone size: -
D gene: -
J gene: TRBJ1-1
V gene: TRBV28
CDR3 DNA: TGTGCCAGCAGTGCATCCTTTTACGGCACTGAAGCTTTCTTT
CDR3 protein: CASSASFYGTEAFF

clone size: -
D gene: -
J gene: TRBJ2-3
V gene: TRBV4-1
CDR3 DNA: TGCGCCAGCAGCCTCGGACAGGGAGGGGATACGCAGTATTTT
CDR3 protein: CASSLGQGGDTQYF

clone size: -
D gene: -
J gene: TRBJ1-5
V gene: TRBV6-1
CDR3 DNA: TGTGCCAGCAGTGAACAGGGAACCGGCAATCAGCCCCAGCATTTT
CDR3 protein: CASSEQGTGNQPQHF

clone size: -
D gene: -
J gene: TRBJ1-4
V gene: TRBV5-6
CDR3 DNA: TGTGCCAGCAGCTTTGGGCAGACAACTAATGAAAAACTGTTTTTT
CDR3 protein: CASSFGQTTNEKLFF

clone size: -
D gene: -
J gene: TRBJ1-1
V gene: TRBV20-1
CDR3 DNA: TGCAGTGACCAAGGACCGGGAGGGGCTTTCTTT
CDR3 protein: CSDQGPGGAFF

clone size: few
D gene: -
J gene: TRBJ2-7
V gene: TRBV28
CDR3 DNA: TGTGCCAGCCAAGTACCTACCTCGTACGAGCAGTACTTC
CDR3 protein: CASQVPTSYEQYF

clone size: few
D gene: -
J gene: TRBJ2-3
V gene: TRBV7-2
CDR3 DNA: TGTGCCAGCAGCCCTAGCCCTACTACGCAGTATTTT
CDR3 protein: CASSPSPTTQYF

clone size: once
D gene: -
J gene: TRBJ1-2
V gene: TRBV7-9
CDR3 DNA: TGTGCCAGCAGCTTAGAGGGGCTCCAGTTCGGCTACACCTTC
CDR3 protein: CASSLEGLQFGYTF

clone size: -
D gene: -
J gene: TRBJ2-7
V gene: TRBV21-1
CDR3 DNA: TGTGCCAGCAGCAAACCCCGGGGGGACGAGCAGTACTTC
CDR3 protein: CASSKPRGDEQYF

clone size: -
D gene: TRBD1
J gene: TRBJ2-3
V gene: TRBV2
CDR3 DNA: TGTGCCAGCAGTGAAAGGACAGGGACAGATACGCAGTATTTT
CDR3 protein: CASSERTGTDTQYF

clone size: -
D gene: -
J gene: TRBJ2-7
V gene: TRBV2
CDR3 DNA: TGTGCCAGTAGAGAGGCAGGGGACGAGCAGTACTTC
CDR3 protein: CASREAGDEQYF

clone size: -
D gene: -
J gene: TRBJ2-1
V gene: TRBV6-2/TRBV6-3
CDR3 DNA: TGTGCCAGCAGTTACGGCCAGGGGATGTACAATGAGCAGTTCTTC
CDR3 protein: CASSYGQGMYNEQFF

clone size: -
D gene: -
J gene: TRBJ2-3
V gene: TRBV5-1
CDR3 DNA: TGCGCCAGCAGCTGGGACTTTTCTAGCACAGATACGCAGTATTTT
CDR3 protein: CASSWDFSSTDTQYF

clone size: -
D gene: -
J gene: TRBJ2-7
V gene: TRBV4-1
CDR3 DNA: TGCGCCAGCAGCGCCAGCCCGGGACATAACTACGAGCAGTACTTC
CDR3 protein: CASSASPGHNYEQYF

clone size: -
D gene: TRBD2
J gene: TRBJ2-7
V gene: TRBV7-2
CDR3 DNA: TGTGCCAGCAGCTTAGCGCGAACTAGCGGGGGTCCCCCTTACGAGCAGTACTTC
CDR3 protein: CASSLARTSGGPPYEQYF

clone size: once
D gene: -
J gene: TRBJ2-5
V gene: TRBV11-1
CDR3 DNA: TGTGCCAGCAGCTCTAGGGGCCACCAAGAGACCCAGTACTTC
CDR3 protein: CASSSRGHQETQYF

clone size: -
D gene: -
J gene: TRBJ1-2
V gene: TRBV13
CDR3 DNA: TGTGCCAGCAGGGAGGCAATAAACTATGGCTACACCTTC
CDR3 protein: CASREAINYGYTF

clone size: -
D gene: -
J gene: TRBJ1-2
V gene: TRBV2
CDR3 DNA: TGTGCCAGCCAGGGCGCGGATGGCTACACCTTC
CDR3 protein: CASQGADGYTF

clone size: few
D gene: -
J gene: TRBJ1-5
V gene: TRBV28
CDR3 DNA: TGTGCCAGCAGCCCTATCAACCGTCAGCCCCAGCATTTT
CDR3 protein: CASSPINRQPQHF

clone size: -
D gene: -
J gene: TRBJ1-1
V gene: TRBV2
CDR3 DNA: TGTGCCAGCAGTGGAGAGAAGAACACTGAAGCTTTCTTT
CDR3 protein: CASSGEKNTEAFF